The 30 T cell receptor beta chains below come from one sample, sequenced in a study of T-cell memory formation after mild COVID-19. TCRdb re-called the 5' RACE reads through MiXCR, storing one row per CDR3 protein. Among fewer than 350,000 distinct CDR3 sequences listed, approximately 15% were seen once. The sequencing input was PBMCs or a T cell subset sorted from them (not recorded which). The receptors stem from a man between 18 and 35 years old who had mild COVID-19 (a few samples of this study predate the infection). Cell type and time point are not known.

The chain links TRBV12-3 or TRBV12-4 to TRBJ2-5; 7 nucleotides align to TRBD1. The CDR3 has 20 residues. The V gene end was trimmed by 6 bases and the J gene end by 4 bases; junction bases not matched to a gene: 26. The CDR3 protein is CASRTTVQGQQGSEGETQYF. CDR3 DNA: TGTGCCAGCAGAACGACGGTACAAGGCCAACAGGGGTCTGAGGGAGAGACCCAGTACTTC.

V usage is TRBV20-1 and J usage is TRBJ1-2, with D unclear. Trimming pared 0 bases from V and 4 bases from J, leaving 9 bases between. CDR3 length equals 13 residues. Per the germline V gene, CDR1 is DFQATT and CDR2 is SNEGSKA (reference sequence). The CDR3 nucleotides are TGCAGTGCTAGAGATCTCGAGCTCTATGGCTACACCTTC. This sequence encodes CSARDLELYGYTF.

This clonotype was seen a handful of times. The rearrangement joins TRBV29-1 to TRBJ2-4; D call uncertain. The CDR3 consists of 13 residues. Germline loops: CDR1 SQVTM, CDR2 ANQGSEA. V lost 3 bases and J lost 1, with 7 bases in between. CDR3 nucleotides: TGCAGCGTTGAGTTACAGGCCAAAAACATTCAGTACTTC. Its protein is CSVELQAKNIQYF.

This clonotype was counted only a few times. This sequence joins TRBV7-2 and TRBJ2-5, with a tentative D call TRBD2 (5 bases). Trimming stripped 5 bases from V and 5 bases from J, with 15 bases between. The CDR3 covers 14 residues. Germline V gene sequence: CDR1 SGHTA, CDR2 FQGNSA. In nucleotides, the CDR3 is TGTGCCAGCAGCGCGGACTTATCATTGGAGACCCAGTACTTC. Translated, it gives CASSADLSLETQYF.

The chain combines TRBV2 with TRBJ2-7, with D hard to call. The V gene lost 5 bases and the J gene lost 1 base, with 18 bases spanning the gap. The CDR3 is made up of 16 amino acids. From germline, CDR1 is SNHLY and CDR2 FYNNEI. The CDR3 protein is CASSTTPGRSSYEQYF. CDR3 bases: TGTGCCAGCAGTACAACTCCCGGACGGAGTTCCTACGAGCAGTACTTC.

A word on this clonotype: A junction boundary mismatches the germline segment, possibly from a read error. J is TRBJ2-2 and V is TRBV2; 8 bases are shared with TRBD2. This CDR3 contains 15 residues. Germline V gene data show CDR1 as SNHLY and CDR2 as FYNNEI. The CDR3 is CASSEAGAYTGELFF. CDR3 bases: TGTGCCAGCAGCGAAGCGGGGGCCTACACCGGGGAGCTGTTTTTT.

The chain joins TRBV27 to TRBJ1-5; 8 nucleotides match TRBD1. With V trimmed by 1 base and J by 7 bases, 3 bases remained unmatched. CDR3 length: 14 residues. Germline lookup yields CDR1 MNHEY and CDR2 SMNVEV (reference sequence). In nucleotides, the CDR3 is TGTGCCAGCAGTTTATATTCAGGGGGCCAGCCCCAGCATTTT. This translates into CASSLYSGGQPQHF.

The chain carries TRBV11-2 and TRBJ1-2; 9 bases fit TRBD1. Losses at the gene ends were 5 bases for V and 6 bases for J; bases not matched to a gene: 4. Germline CDR1 SGHAT, CDR2 FQNNGV. This CDR3 spans 13 amino acids. The DNA of the CDR3 is TGTGCCAGCAGCCTGGACAGGGGCCATGGCTACACCTTC. Its protein product is CASSLDRGHGYTF.

Many counts were recorded for this clonotype. This sequence joins TRBV5-1 and TRBJ1-2; the D gene is possibly TRBD1 (5 bases). V lost 1 base and J 4 bases, leaving 14 bases between the germline ends. The CDR3 is 15 residues long. The germline gives CDR1 SGHRS, CDR2 YFSETQ. The CDR3 DNA sequence: TGCGCCAGCAGCTTGCTTGAGGAGGGGAGCTATGGCTACACCTTC. Protein sequence: CASSLLEEGSYGYTF.

Only a few counts were recorded for this clonotype. The J gene is TRBJ2-1, the V gene TRBV6-6; D remains unclear. The CDR3 runs to 13 residues. Looked up from germline, CDR1 is MNHNY and CDR2 is SVGAGI (reference sequence). The germline V and J ends were trimmed by 11 bases and 1 base, with 12 bases remaining between them. As DNA, the CDR3 is TGTGCCGGACGGGTGAATTCCTACAATGAGCAGTTCTTC. It specifies CAGRVNSYNEQFF.

This clonotype came up a few times. CDR3 in DNA: TGTGCCAGCACCCTGGGACTGCACTCTGGAAACACCATATATTTT. This codes for CASTLGLHSGNTIYF. The rearrangement uses TRBV6-5 and TRBJ1-3, with D possibly matching TRBD1 (5 bases). V gave up 7 bases and J gave up 0 bases, with 13 bases separating them. This CDR3 region has 15 residues. Germline V gives CDR1 MNHEY, CDR2 SVGAGI.

The chain links TRBV4-1 to TRBJ2-1, with 10 bases aligning to TRBD2. This CDR3 comprises 16 residues. J gave up 7 bases and V 4 bases, and 10 bases lay outside the gene matches. Germline CDR1 reads MGHRA; CDR2 reads YSYEKL. The CDR3 is CASSRASGGAMNEQFF. The CDR3, as DNA: TGCGCCAGCAGCCGAGCCAGCGGGGGGGCTATGAATGAGCAGTTCTTC.

V is TRBV5-5 and J is TRBJ1-1, with no clear D. The CDR3 runs to 14 residues. CDR1 and CDR2 (germline): SGHKS, YYEKEE (reference sequence). Trimming left V 4 bases short and J 1 base short, with 11 bases between. In nucleotides, the CDR3 is TGTGCCAGCAGCCCGAAGGTTGAGAACACTGAAGCTTTCTTT. This translates into CASSPKVENTEAFF.

There are a few counts of this clonotype. The gene calls are TRBV7-7 and TRBJ2-5, with D tentatively TRBD1 (5 bases). The V end lost 3 bases, the J end lost 5 bases, and 16 bases lay between the germline ends. The length of the CDR3 is 15 residues. Germline values: CDR1 SSHAT, CDR2 FNYEAQ (reference sequence). CDR3 region: CASSLSRVGSETQYF. DNA for the CDR3: TGTGCCAGCAGCTTGAGCAGGGTTGGGTCGGAGACCCAGTACTTC. Full variable domain (missing parts from reference TRBV7-7 and TRBJ2-5): GAGVSQSPRYKVTKRGQDVTLRCDPISSHATLYWYQQALGQGPEFLTYFNYEAQPDKSGLPSDRFSAERPEGSISTLTIQRTEQRDSAMYRCASSLSRVGSETQYFGPGTRLLVL.

J is TRBJ1-2 and V is TRBV6-2 or TRBV6-3; TRBD1 might be the D (5 bases). V dropped 0 bases and J dropped 6 bases, with 17 bases sitting between them. From germline, CDR1 is MNHEY and CDR2 SVGEGT. The CDR3 length is 16 residues. Here the CDR3 reads CASSYSIETAIHGYTF. CDR3 DNA: TGTGCCAGCAGTTACTCGATTGAGACAGCTATCCATGGCTACACCTTC.

The gene calls are TRBV29-1 and TRBJ2-3, with 7 bases identical to TRBD2. Germline V CDR1 and CDR2: SQVTM, ANQGSEA. The trim removed 7 bases at V and 3 bases at J, leaving 7 bases unmatched. The CDR3 loop spans 13 amino acids. The CDR3 reads CSGFGGGTDTQYF. In DNA form, the CDR3 reads TGCAGCGGATTCGGCGGGGGTACAGATACGCAGTATTTT.

In this sample, this clonotype turned up many times. The V and J genes are TRBV12-3 or TRBV12-4 and TRBJ2-3; 7 positions match TRBD1. The junction had 5 bases not matched to a gene; V was cut back by 5 bases and J by 0 bases. The CDR3 sequence is 15 residues long. The CDR3 bases are TGTGCCAGCAGTCCCACAGGGGCTAGCACAGATACGCAGTATTTT. Translating it yields CASSPTGASTDTQYF.

This chain connects TRBV11-2 to TRBJ1-3; 8 nucleotides match TRBD1. V shed 4 bases and J 4 bases; nucleotides not matched to a gene: 3. The CDR3 length is 14 residues. Per germline, CDR1 SGHAT and CDR2 FQNNGV. The DNA of the CDR3 is TGTGCCAGCAGCTACAGGGGGTCCGGAAACACCATATATTTT. Translating it yields CASSYRGSGNTIYF. Combining the CDR3 with reference TRBV11-2 and TRBJ1-3 gives the whole variable domain EAGVAQSPRYKIIEKRQSVAFWCNPISGHATLYWYQQILGQGPKLLIQFQNNGVVDDSQLPKDRFSAERLKGVDSTLKIQPAKLEDSAVYLCASSYRGSGNTIYFGEGSWLTVV.

The V gene is TRBV5-1, the J gene TRBJ1-2; D call uncertain. The CDR3 sequence is 14 residues long. The V gene's germline CDR1 is SGHRS and CDR2 YFSETQ. V was cut by 7 bases and J by 3 bases, with 16 bases left in between. The CDR3 sequence: CASSPTPTDYGYTF. The CDR3 DNA is TGCGCCAGCTCCCCAACCCCTACGGACTATGGCTACACCTTC.

This clonotype was counted ten times or more. The chain is built from TRBV4-1 and TRBJ2-7; D uncertain. The ends were cut back, 1 base at V and 0 bases at J, with 13 bases in the middle. The V gene's germline CDR1 is MGHRA and CDR2 YSYEKL. The CDR3 covers 16 residues. CDR3 loop: CASSQVLGRSSYEQYF. CDR3 coding DNA: TGCGCCAGCAGCCAAGTCCTCGGGCGGAGCTCCTACGAGCAGTACTTC.

In this sample, this clonotype turned up a few times. J is TRBJ1-1 and V is TRBV7-8; no clear D. This CDR3 region has 15 residues. V lost 5 bases to trimming and J lost 4 bases, with 17 bases between them. Germline V CDR1 and CDR2: SGHVS, FQNEAQ. In nucleotides, the CDR3 is TGTGCCAGCAGCCCCTGGACGGGCCCCACCACTGAAGCTTTCTTT. Translating gives CASSPWTGPTTEAFF. The full variable domain, in which reference TRBV7-8 and TRBJ1-1 provide the parts outside the CDR3, is GAGVSQSPRYKVAKRGQDVALRCDPISGHVSLFWYQQALGQGPEFLTYFQNEAQLDKSGLPSDRFFAERPEGSVSTLKIQRTQQEDSAVYLCASSPWTGPTTEAFFGQGTRLTVV.

J is TRBJ1-5 and V is TRBV4-1; D remains ambiguous. The length of the CDR3 is 13 residues. V was clipped by 2 bases and J by 1 base, with 3 bases between them. Per germline, CDR1 MGHRA and CDR2 YSYEKL. The CDR3 DNA reads TGCGCCAGCAGCCAATGGAGCAATCAGCCCCAGCATTTT. It is translated as CASSQWSNQPQHF.

At least ten counts were recorded for this clonotype. The chain has TRBV20-1 and TRBJ2-1; 11 bases line up with TRBD2. The V and J ends lost 1 base and 7 bases, in that order; junction bases with no gene match: 6. Germline V gives CDR1 DFQATT, CDR2 SNEGSKA (reference sequence). The length of the CDR3 is 15 residues. CDR3 amino acids: CSARGYSGGENEQFF. In DNA form, the CDR3 reads TGCAGTGCTAGAGGCTATAGCGGGGGGGAAAATGAGCAGTTCTTC.

This clonotype was observed a few times. This CDR3 is CASSYQGAGEETQYF. The CDR3 DNA reads TGCGCCAGCAGCTACCAGGGGGCTGGGGAAGAGACCCAGTACTTC. The chain has TRBV5-1 and TRBJ2-5; 8 bases are a match to TRBD1. The germline CDR1 and CDR2 sequences are SGHRS and YFSETQ. The CDR3 has 15 amino acids. Trimming at V came to 3 bases and at J to 3 bases, leaving 7 bases not matched to a gene.

Only a few counts were recorded for this clonotype. The CDR3, as DNA: TGTGCCAGCAGTTACATGGGCCTAGCGGGCGAGACCCAGTACTTC. This translates into CASSYMGLAGETQYF. This chain links TRBV6-2 or TRBV6-3 with TRBJ2-5, with 8 nucleotides matching TRBD2. Trimming cost V 2 bases and J 5 bases; bases outside gene matches: 7. The germline gives CDR1 MNHEY, CDR2 SVGEGT. This CDR3 contains 15 residues.

In its sample, this clonotype was seen once. The chain links TRBV18 to TRBJ1-6; D is unclear. The CDR3 runs 13 residues. CDR1 and CDR2 (germline): KGHSH, LQKENI. Between the trimmed V and J ends, which lost 3 bases and 7 bases, there was a span of 7 bases. CDR3 sequence (DNA): TGTGCCAGCTCACCGGAGGGAAATTCACCCCTCCACTTT. It translates to CASSPEGNSPLHF.

This chain uses TRBV5-1 with TRBJ2-1; D remains unclear. The CDR3 runs to 16 residues. CDR1 is SGHRS and CDR2 is YFSETQ in the germline V gene. Trimming stripped 0 bases from V and 0 bases from J, with 10 bases between. In DNA, the CDR3 is TGCGCCAGCAGCTTGGCGGACCGACCCTCCTACAATGAGCAGTTCTTC. Translated: CASSLADRPSYNEQFF.

This clonotype was found many times. The chain is built from TRBV13 and TRBJ2-3; D remains ambiguous. Germline values: CDR1 PRHDT, CDR2 FYEKMQ (reference sequence). V lost 3 bases and J lost 6, with 10 bases in between. The CDR3 has 13 amino acids. CDR3 sequence reads: CASSFGSTDTQYF. The CDR3 region has the DNA TGTGCCAGCAGCTTTGGTTCCACGGATACGCAGTATTTT.

This clonotype has more than one count but fewer than ten. The gene calls are TRBV4-1 and TRBJ2-2; possibly TRBD1 or TRBD2 for D (5 bases each). V was pared by 0 bases and J by 6 bases, with 11 bases between. Germline values: CDR1 MGHRA, CDR2 YSYEKL. This CDR3 is 15 amino acids long. CDR3 protein: CASSQDGWGSGELFF. The DNA for the CDR3 is TGCGCCAGCAGCCAAGATGGTTGGGGGTCCGGGGAGCTGTTTTTT.

This clonotype was counted many times. The rearrangement uses TRBV12-3 or TRBV12-4 and TRBJ1-2; D is undetermined. With 0 bases removed from V and 6 bases from J, the gap between germline ends came to 11 bases. The CDR3 runs 14 residues. CDR3 loop: CASSLAHVPDGYTF. The CDR3 DNA reads TGTGCCAGCAGTTTAGCGCATGTCCCGGATGGCTACACCTTC.